These T cell receptor beta chains were read from a single sample in a study of T-cell reconstitution after alpha-beta-depleted transplantation in children. One entry per CDR3 protein results from TCRdb running MiXCR on the PCR reads. The data contain about 610,000 distinct CDR3 sequences, approximately 10% of them seen just once; the ten biggest clones take up roughly 4%. Sequences were derived from PBMCs from the stem cell graft donor, sampled from the stem cell graft. The receptors derive from a human donor who donated a stem cell graft to a child with acute myeloid leukemia. The CDR3 runs from the conserved cysteine through the conserved F or W. The order of the fields is CDR3 DNA, CDR3 protein, J gene, V gene, clone size, D gene. A D gene is named only where the DNA matches it firmly. Rows may omit the clone size; those that give it use once, few, many or a size class.

DNA: TGTGCCAGCAGCCGCCGGGACTCCCAAGAGACCCAGTACTTC; CDR3: CASSRRDSQETQYF; J: TRBJ2-5; V: TRBV3-1; size: few; D: NA
DNA: TGTGCCAGCAGCAGAGCCGGGACGGATTTTAGGGAGACCCAGTACTTC; CDR3: CASSRAGTDFRETQYF; J: TRBJ2-5; V: TRBV5-6; size: many; D: NA
DNA: TGTGCCTGGAGTAGCGGCGACACCGGGGAGCTGTTTTTT; CDR3: CAWSSGDTGELFF; J: TRBJ2-2; V: TRBV30; size: NA; D: NA
DNA: TGTGCCAGCAGTTTCTCCGGGACAGGGGGCTACGAGCAGTACTTC; CDR3: CASSFSGTGGYEQYF; J: TRBJ2-7; V: TRBV7-2; size: few; D: TRBD1
DNA: TGTGCCAGCAGTGACCGGCAGGCGGTTCTCGAGCAGTACTTC; CDR3: CASSDRQAVLEQYF; J: TRBJ2-7; V: TRBV6-1; size: few; D: NA
DNA: TGTGCCAGCAGTCCCCCACCTCGTGGAGAAAACATTCAGTACTTC; CDR3: CASSPPPRGENIQYF; J: TRBJ2-4; V: TRBV28; size: NA; D: NA
DNA: TGTGCCAGTTCCGAGGACGGAACCTATGGCTACACCTTC; CDR3: CASSEDGTYGYTF; J: TRBJ1-2; V: TRBV6-6; size: NA; D: NA
DNA: TGTGCCAGCAGCGCTACGGGGGGCAATCAGCCCCAGCATTTT; CDR3: CASSATGGNQPQHF; J: TRBJ1-5; V: TRBV9; size: few; D: NA
DNA: TGTGCCAGCAGCCCCGAGGGCCTAAGCTCCTACGAGCAGTACTTC; CDR3: CASSPEGLSSYEQYF; J: TRBJ2-7; V: TRBV7-2; size: NA; D: NA
DNA: TGTGCCATCAGCCCTCTCGAACAGGGGGCCGGCTACACCTTC; CDR3: CAISPLEQGAGYTF; J: TRBJ1-2; V: TRBV10-3; size: NA; D: TRBD1
DNA: TGTGCCAGCAGTTGGGAGAAGGCCGAGCAGTTCTTC; CDR3: CASSWEKAEQFF; J: TRBJ2-1; V: TRBV6-2/TRBV6-3; size: NA; D: NA
DNA: TGTGCCAGCCTATTAGCGGGAGGGATCACCGGGGAGCTGTTTTTT; CDR3: CASLLAGGITGELFF; J: TRBJ2-2; V: TRBV12-3/TRBV12-4; size: NA; D: TRBD2
DNA: TGCGCCAGCAGCTTGATTAAGGGGAGCGGGAGCGAGCAGTACTTC; CDR3: CASSLIKGSGSEQYF; J: TRBJ2-7; V: TRBV5-1; size: many; D: TRBD2
DNA: TGTGCCAGCAGCTTTCAAGGGCAAACCGGGGAGCTGTTTTTT; CDR3: CASSFQGQTGELFF; J: TRBJ2-2; V: TRBV7-2; size: few; D: NA
DNA: TGCAGTGCTAGAGATCGGGACGGCAACACTGAAGCTTTCTTT; CDR3: CSARDRDGNTEAFF; J: TRBJ1-1; V: TRBV20-1; size: few; D: NA
DNA: TGTGCCAGCAGCCCGATATTCCGGGAAGGGGAGACCCAGTACTTC; CDR3: CASSPIFREGETQYF; J: TRBJ2-5; V: TRBV7-9; size: NA; D: NA
DNA: TGTGCCAGCAGCCCAGGGGGTCCGTCGGAAAAACTGTTTTTT; CDR3: CASSPGGPSEKLFF; J: TRBJ1-4; V: TRBV11-2; size: NA; D: TRBD1